Listed below are T cell receptor beta chains from one sample, sequenced in a study of CD8+CD57+ T cells in acquired aplastic anemia. TCRdb analysed the reads with MiXCR anew, one entry per CDR3 protein. Here the sample spans approximately 120,000 distinct CDR3 sequences, 40% being singletons. The specimen sequenced was sorted CD4+, CD8+, or CD8+CD57+ T cells (not recorded which) from PBMCs. The receptors originated from a human donor with aplastic anemia. CDR3s include the opening cysteine and the closing phenylalanine or tryptophan. Fields, in order: V gene, D gene, J gene, clone size, CDR3 DNA, CDR3 protein. D genes are given only for firm matches. Part of the rows lack a size; the others show once, few, many or a class for expanded clones.

v_call: TRBV19
d_call: NA
j_call: TRBJ1-3
clone_size: many
cdr3_nt: TGTGCCAGTAGTAGCTCTGGAATGACTGGGCCCGGAAACACCATATATTTT
cdr3_aa: CASSSSGMTGPGNTIYF

v_call: TRBV7-3
d_call: TRBD1
j_call: TRBJ1-5
clone_size: NA
cdr3_nt: TGTGCCAGCAGCTCGACAGGGATAGGTCAGCCCCAGCATTTT
cdr3_aa: CASSSTGIGQPQHF

v_call: TRBV14
d_call: TRBD1
j_call: TRBJ1-2
clone_size: many
cdr3_nt: TGTGCCAGCAGCCTAGAGGGGGCACGGAATGGCTACACCTTC
cdr3_aa: CASSLEGARNGYTF

v_call: TRBV2
d_call: NA
j_call: TRBJ2-5
clone_size: NA
cdr3_nt: TGTGCCAGCAGTGGTAATGGGGAAGAGACCCAGTACTTC
cdr3_aa: CASSGNGEETQYF

v_call: TRBV2
d_call: TRBD2
j_call: TRBJ2-5
clone_size: many
cdr3_nt: TGTGCCAGCAGTCCCGGACTAGCGGGGACACGGAGGGGGACCCAGTACTTC
cdr3_aa: CASSPGLAGTRRGTQYF

v_call: TRBV6-1
d_call: NA
j_call: TRBJ1-1
clone_size: few
cdr3_nt: TGTGCCAGCCAAAGGGGTGGTTACACTGAAGCTTTCTTT
cdr3_aa: CASQRGGYTEAFF

v_call: TRBV11-2
d_call: TRBD2
j_call: TRBJ2-5
clone_size: NA
cdr3_nt: TGTGCCAGCAGCTTCCGACTAGCGGGGGGGGAGACCCAGTACTTC
cdr3_aa: CASSFRLAGGETQYF

v_call: TRBV12-3/TRBV12-4
d_call: NA
j_call: TRBJ2-2
clone_size: few
cdr3_nt: TGTGCCAGCAGTCCCCGGGGCACCGGGGAGCTGTTTTTT
cdr3_aa: CASSPRGTGELFF

v_call: TRBV4-3
d_call: TRBD1
j_call: TRBJ2-7
clone_size: NA
cdr3_nt: TGCGCCAGCAGCCAAGACAGGGGGCATCGGTACGAGCAGTACTTC
cdr3_aa: CASSQDRGHRYEQYF

v_call: TRBV10-1
d_call: NA
j_call: TRBJ2-1
clone_size: once
cdr3_nt: TGCGCCAGCAGTGATGCAGGCGTTCGTCTCTATGAGCAGTTCTTC
cdr3_aa: CASSDAGVRLYEQFF

v_call: TRBV5-1
d_call: NA
j_call: TRBJ2-7
clone_size: NA
cdr3_nt: TGCGCCAGCAGCTTGGGTCCGGGGGCGCGGGAGCAGTACTTC
cdr3_aa: CASSLGPGAREQYF

v_call: TRBV18
d_call: NA
j_call: TRBJ1-1
clone_size: few
cdr3_nt: TGTGCCAGCTCACCGGCAGGGCGGGGCACTGAAGCTTTCTTT
cdr3_aa: CASSPAGRGTEAFF

v_call: TRBV20-1
d_call: NA
j_call: TRBJ2-3
clone_size: NA
cdr3_nt: TGCAGTGCTAGTGTCCCCACAGATACGCAGTATTTT
cdr3_aa: CSASVPTDTQYF

v_call: TRBV25-1
d_call: TRBD1
j_call: TRBJ1-1
clone_size: NA
cdr3_nt: TGTGCCAGCAGTGGGGACAGGACGGGTGGTATTGAAGCTTTCTTT
cdr3_aa: CASSGDRTGGIEAFF

v_call: TRBV7-2
d_call: NA
j_call: TRBJ1-5
clone_size: many
cdr3_nt: TGTGCCAGCAGCTTAGACAGTTCCAATCAGCCCCAGCATTTT
cdr3_aa: CASSLDSSNQPQHF

v_call: TRBV20-1
d_call: TRBD2
j_call: TRBJ2-1
clone_size: NA
cdr3_nt: TGCAGTGCTAGGGTGGCGGGAGGACTCGGCGATGAGCAGTTCTTC
cdr3_aa: CSARVAGGLGDEQFF

v_call: TRBV6-5
d_call: TRBD2
j_call: TRBJ2-7
clone_size: once
cdr3_nt: TGTGCCAGCAGTTACAGGGAAGCGGGGGCCTCCTACGAGCAGTACTTC
cdr3_aa: CASSYREAGASYEQYF

v_call: TRBV28
d_call: TRBD1
j_call: TRBJ1-3
clone_size: NA
cdr3_nt: TGTGCCAGCAGTTGGGGGGGGACAGGACCCTCTGGAAACACCATATATTTT
cdr3_aa: CASSWGGTGPSGNTIYF

v_call: TRBV11-2
d_call: NA
j_call: TRBJ1-2
clone_size: many
cdr3_nt: TGTGCCAGCAATCCCGCGGGGTATGGCTACACCTTC
cdr3_aa: CASNPAGYGYTF

v_call: TRBV5-6
d_call: TRBD2
j_call: TRBJ2-2
clone_size: NA
cdr3_nt: TGTGCCAGCAGCCGCGGGGGGCCCGGCGGGGAGCTGTTTTTT
cdr3_aa: CASSRGGPGGELFF

v_call: TRBV6-5
d_call: TRBD1
j_call: TRBJ1-1
clone_size: NA
cdr3_nt: TGTGCCAGCAGTTTCTCAGGGGGGGGGAGCACTGAAGCTTTCTTT
cdr3_aa: CASSFSGGGSTEAFF

v_call: TRBV19
d_call: TRBD1
j_call: TRBJ1-1
clone_size: NA
cdr3_nt: TGTGCCAGTAGCGTCGTAGCAGGGGGCACTGAAGCTTTCTTT
cdr3_aa: CASSVVAGGTEAFF

v_call: TRBV24-1
d_call: TRBD1
j_call: TRBJ2-5
clone_size: NA
cdr3_nt: TGTGCCACCAGCTCAGGACAGGGGACCCAAGAGACCCAGTACTTC
cdr3_aa: CATSSGQGTQETQYF

v_call: TRBV7-9
d_call: NA
j_call: TRBJ1-1
clone_size: many
cdr3_nt: TGTGCCAGCAGCAATACAAGAAACACTGAAGCTTTCTTT
cdr3_aa: CASSNTRNTEAFF

v_call: TRBV2
d_call: NA
j_call: TRBJ2-5
clone_size: NA
cdr3_nt: TGTGCCAGCAGTGGGGATGAGACCCAGTACTTC
cdr3_aa: CASSGDETQYF

v_call: TRBV4-2
d_call: TRBD2
j_call: TRBJ2-3
clone_size: NA
cdr3_nt: TGTGCCAGCAGCCCCCAGGGACTAGCGGGGAGAACAGATACGCAGTATTTT
cdr3_aa: CASSPQGLAGRTDTQYF

v_call: TRBV6-5
d_call: TRBD1
j_call: TRBJ2-3
clone_size: NA
cdr3_nt: TGTGCCAGCAGTCACCTGACAGGGGGCACAGATACGCAGTATTTT
cdr3_aa: CASSHLTGGTDTQYF

v_call: TRBV11-3
d_call: TRBD1
j_call: TRBJ2-2
clone_size: NA
cdr3_nt: TGTGCCAGCTCCCCAGGGGGCTCAAAAGCCGGGGAGCTGTTTTTT
cdr3_aa: CASSPGGSKAGELFF

v_call: TRBV5-8
d_call: TRBD2
j_call: TRBJ2-5
clone_size: many
cdr3_nt: TGTGCCAGCAGCTTCGGACTAGCGGTATCAGAGACCCAGTACTTC
cdr3_aa: CASSFGLAVSETQYF

v_call: TRBV9
d_call: NA
j_call: TRBJ1-2
clone_size: many
cdr3_nt: TGTGCCAGCAGTGGGGGGGGAGGGAGGTATGGCTACACCTTC
cdr3_aa: CASSGGGGRYGYTF

v_call: TRBV15
d_call: NA
j_call: TRBJ1-5
clone_size: NA
cdr3_nt: TGTGCCACCGCACACCTCCGAGGGAGCAATCAGCCCCAGCATTTT
cdr3_aa: CATAHLRGSNQPQHF

v_call: TRBV29-1
d_call: NA
j_call: TRBJ1-1
clone_size: NA
cdr3_nt: TGCAGCGTTCCGACACGAAGCTTCACTGAAGCTTTCTTT
cdr3_aa: CSVPTRSFTEAFF

v_call: TRBV20-1
d_call: NA
j_call: TRBJ1-6
clone_size: many
cdr3_nt: TGCAGTGCTAGCCCCTCAGGGCTAGGTCTCGATTCACCCCTCCACTTT
cdr3_aa: CSASPSGLGLDSPLHF

v_call: TRBV3-1
d_call: TRBD2
j_call: TRBJ2-5
clone_size: few
cdr3_nt: TGTGCCAGCAGCCAAGTTCTGTCGACTAGCGGGGCGGAGACCCAGTACTTC
cdr3_aa: CASSQVLSTSGAETQYF

v_call: TRBV6-6
d_call: NA
j_call: TRBJ1-1
clone_size: NA
cdr3_nt: TGTGCCAGCAGTTACTCGAAACAGATGAACACTGAAGCTTTCTTT
cdr3_aa: CASSYSKQMNTEAFF

v_call: TRBV20-1
d_call: TRBD1
j_call: TRBJ1-5
clone_size: many
cdr3_nt: TGCAGTGCTAGGTCAGGGACAGGGGTTCAGCCCCAGCATTTT
cdr3_aa: CSARSGTGVQPQHF

v_call: TRBV7-2
d_call: NA
j_call: TRBJ1-6
clone_size: many
cdr3_nt: TGTGCCAGCAGCGGGATTTGGAATAATTCACCCCTCCACTTT
cdr3_aa: CASSGIWNNSPLHF

v_call: TRBV10-3
d_call: TRBD1
j_call: TRBJ1-5
clone_size: NA
cdr3_nt: TGTGCCATCAGAGCGACAGGGAATGAAAATCAGCCCCAGCATTTT
cdr3_aa: CAIRATGNENQPQHF

v_call: TRBV2
d_call: TRBD2
j_call: TRBJ2-3
clone_size: NA
cdr3_nt: TGTGCCAGCAGTGATCTGGCGGGGGGCACAGATACGCAGTATTTT
cdr3_aa: CASSDLAGGTDTQYF

v_call: TRBV6-5
d_call: NA
j_call: TRBJ1-2
clone_size: many
cdr3_nt: TGTGCCAGCAGTTACTCGAAAGTTCTTTATGGCTACACCTTC
cdr3_aa: CASSYSKVLYGYTF

v_call: TRBV7-8
d_call: TRBD2
j_call: TRBJ2-1
clone_size: many
cdr3_nt: TGTGCCAGCAGCCCCTTGGCGGGGGGGTCCTACAATGAGCAGTTCTTC
cdr3_aa: CASSPLAGGSYNEQFF

v_call: TRBV5-6
d_call: TRBD2
j_call: TRBJ2-1
clone_size: NA
cdr3_nt: TGTGCCAGCAGCTTGGGGGTTAGCGGGGGGATTTACAATGAGCAGTTCTTC
cdr3_aa: CASSLGVSGGIYNEQFF

v_call: TRBV27
d_call: NA
j_call: TRBJ1-2
clone_size: NA
cdr3_nt: TGTGCCAGCAGCCATTCCCCCGGGACCCAGTGGAGGTATGGCTACACCTTC
cdr3_aa: CASSHSPGTQWRYGYTF

v_call: TRBV5-1
d_call: TRBD1
j_call: TRBJ1-2
clone_size: few
cdr3_nt: TGCGCCAGCACCCCAGGGGGCAACTATGGCTACACCTTC
cdr3_aa: CASTPGGNYGYTF

v_call: TRBV10-3
d_call: TRBD1
j_call: TRBJ1-1
clone_size: NA
cdr3_nt: TGTGCCATCAGTGTACAGGGGGCCGACACTGAAGCTTTCTTT
cdr3_aa: CAISVQGADTEAFF

v_call: TRBV10-1
d_call: NA
j_call: TRBJ2-7
clone_size: NA
cdr3_nt: TGCGCCAGCAGTGATGAGGGCGGCCCTTCTCTCTACGAGCAGTACTTC
cdr3_aa: CASSDEGGPSLYEQYF

v_call: TRBV10-3
d_call: TRBD2
j_call: TRBJ2-1
clone_size: NA
cdr3_nt: TGTGCCATCAGTGAGTCTCGGTCCGGGGGAGGGAGAGATGAGCAGTTCTTC
cdr3_aa: CAISESRSGGGRDEQFF

v_call: TRBV4-2
d_call: NA
j_call: TRBJ2-1
clone_size: once
cdr3_nt: TGTGCCAGCAGCCAAGAAGCCACCAGCTCCTACAATGAGCAGTTCTTC
cdr3_aa: CASSQEATSSYNEQFF

v_call: TRBV2
d_call: NA
j_call: TRBJ1-2
clone_size: many
cdr3_nt: TGTGCCAGCAGTGTGCGGGGATGGTGGGGCTACACCTTC
cdr3_aa: CASSVRGWWGYTF